This T cell receptor beta chain was observed in a study of T-cell reconstitution after alpha-beta-depleted transplantation in children. The library targeted TCRbeta and was prepared with unique molecular identifiers. TCRdb re-called the PCR reads with MiXCR, one entry per CDR3 protein. This sample yields hundreds of thousands of distinct CDR3 sequences, of which 15% to 20% are seen a single time; approximately 3% belongs to the top ten. CDR3 length equals 14 residues. Germline assignment: CDR1 SSHAT and CDR2 FNYEAQ (reference sequence). The junction had 5 bases not matched to a gene; V was cut back by 4 bases and J by 6 bases.

The genes are TRBV7-7 and TRBJ2-7; 11 bases map to TRBD2. The TCR was taken from a human donor who donated a stem cell graft to a child with acute lymphoblastic leukemia. The source material was PBMCs from the stem cell graft donor, sampled from the stem cell graft. CDR3 residues: CASSSTGTSGEQYF. CDR3 sequence (DNA): TGTGCCAGCAGCTCAACCGGGACTAGCGGCGAGCAGTACTTC. Full variable domain (missing parts from reference TRBV7-7 and TRBJ2-7): GAGVSQSPRYKVTKRGQDVTLRCDPISSHATLYWYQQALGQGPEFLTYFNYEAQPDKSGLPSDRFSAERPEGSISTLTIQRTEQRDSAMYRCASSSTGTSGEQYFGPGTRLTVT.